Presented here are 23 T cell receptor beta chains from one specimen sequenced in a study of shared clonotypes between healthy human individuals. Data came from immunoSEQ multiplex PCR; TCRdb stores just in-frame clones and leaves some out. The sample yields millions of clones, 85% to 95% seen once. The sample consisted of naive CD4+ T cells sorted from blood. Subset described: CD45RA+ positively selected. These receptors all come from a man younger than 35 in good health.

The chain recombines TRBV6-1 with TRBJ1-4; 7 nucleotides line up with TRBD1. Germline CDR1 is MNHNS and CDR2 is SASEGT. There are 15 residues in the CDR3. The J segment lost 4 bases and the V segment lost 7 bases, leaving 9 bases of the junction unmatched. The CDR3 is CASIPTGTVNEKLFF. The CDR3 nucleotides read TGTGCCAGCATTCCTACCGGGACAGTTAATGAAAAACTGTTTTTT.

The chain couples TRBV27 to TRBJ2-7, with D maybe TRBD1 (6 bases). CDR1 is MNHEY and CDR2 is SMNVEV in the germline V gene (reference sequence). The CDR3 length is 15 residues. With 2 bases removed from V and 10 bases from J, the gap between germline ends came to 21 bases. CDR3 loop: CASSLDRLKKDIQYF. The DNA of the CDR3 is TGTGCCAGCAGTTTAGACAGGCTTAAAAAAGACATACAGTACTTC.

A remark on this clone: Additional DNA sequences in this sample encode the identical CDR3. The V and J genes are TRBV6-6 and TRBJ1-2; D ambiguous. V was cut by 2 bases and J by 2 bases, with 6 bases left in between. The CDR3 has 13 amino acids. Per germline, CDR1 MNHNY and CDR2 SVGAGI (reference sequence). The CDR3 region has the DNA TGTGCCAGCAGTTACGACGGCAACTATGGCTACACCTTC. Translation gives CASSYDGNYGYTF.

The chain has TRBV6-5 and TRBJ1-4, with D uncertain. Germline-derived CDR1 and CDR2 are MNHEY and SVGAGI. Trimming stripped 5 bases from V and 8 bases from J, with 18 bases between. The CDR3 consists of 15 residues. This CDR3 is CASSNQDGPTEKLFF. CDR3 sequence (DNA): TGTGCCAGCAGTAACCAAGACGGTCCAACAGAAAAACTGTTTTTT.

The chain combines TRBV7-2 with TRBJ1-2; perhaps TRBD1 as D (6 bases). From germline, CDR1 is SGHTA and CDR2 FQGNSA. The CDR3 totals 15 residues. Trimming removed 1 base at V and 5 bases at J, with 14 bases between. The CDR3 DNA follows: TGTGCCAGCAGCTTAGATGAGGGGGTGCCTTATGGCTACACCTTC. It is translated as CASSLDEGVPYGYTF.

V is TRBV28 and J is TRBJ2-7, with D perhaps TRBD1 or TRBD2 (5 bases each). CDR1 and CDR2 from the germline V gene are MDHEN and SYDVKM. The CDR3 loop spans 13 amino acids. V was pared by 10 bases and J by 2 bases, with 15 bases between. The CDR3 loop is CATSNGAAYEQYF. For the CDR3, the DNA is TGTGCCACCTCAAACGGGGCGGCCTACGAGCAGTACTTC. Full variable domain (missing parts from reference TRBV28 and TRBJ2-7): DVKVTQSSRYLVKRTGEKVFLECVQDMDHENMFWYRQDPGLGLRLIYFSYDVKMKEKGDIPEGYSVSREKKERFSLILESASTNQTSMYLCATSNGAAYEQYFGPGTRLTVT.

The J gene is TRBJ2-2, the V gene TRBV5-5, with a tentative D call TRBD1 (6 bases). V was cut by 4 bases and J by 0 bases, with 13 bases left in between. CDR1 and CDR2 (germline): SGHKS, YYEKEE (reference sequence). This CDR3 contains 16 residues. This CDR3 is CASSLQTGSNTGELFF. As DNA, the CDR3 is TGTGCCAGCAGCCTACAGACAGGATCGAACACCGGGGAGCTGTTTTTT.

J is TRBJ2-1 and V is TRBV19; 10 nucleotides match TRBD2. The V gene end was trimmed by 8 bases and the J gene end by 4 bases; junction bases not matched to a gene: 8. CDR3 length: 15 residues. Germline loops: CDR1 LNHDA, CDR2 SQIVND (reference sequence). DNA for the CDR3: TGTGCCAGTTCACCACTAGCGGGAAGGTACAATGAGCAGTTCTTC. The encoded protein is CASSPLAGRYNEQFF.

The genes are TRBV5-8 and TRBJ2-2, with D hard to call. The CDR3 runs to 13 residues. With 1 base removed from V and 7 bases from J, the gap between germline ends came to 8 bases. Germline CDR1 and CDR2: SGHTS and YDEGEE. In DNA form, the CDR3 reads TGTGCCAGCAGCTTGTCCCGGGTCGGGGAGCTGTTTTTT. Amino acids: CASSLSRVGELFF.

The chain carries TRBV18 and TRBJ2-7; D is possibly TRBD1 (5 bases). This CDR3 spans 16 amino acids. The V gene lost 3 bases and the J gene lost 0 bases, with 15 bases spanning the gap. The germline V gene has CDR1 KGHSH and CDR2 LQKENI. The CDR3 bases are TGTGCCAGCTCACCCCAGGGAAAAAGGGGCTCCTACGAGCAGTACTTC. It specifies CASSPQGKRGSYEQYF.

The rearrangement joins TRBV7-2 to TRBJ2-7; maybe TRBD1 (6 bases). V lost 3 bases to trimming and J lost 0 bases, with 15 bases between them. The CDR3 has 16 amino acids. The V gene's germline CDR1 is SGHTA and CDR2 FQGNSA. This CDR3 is CASSLRTGSSSYEQYF. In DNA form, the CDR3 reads TGTGCCAGCAGCTTGAGAACAGGGTCTAGCTCCTACGAGCAGTACTTC.

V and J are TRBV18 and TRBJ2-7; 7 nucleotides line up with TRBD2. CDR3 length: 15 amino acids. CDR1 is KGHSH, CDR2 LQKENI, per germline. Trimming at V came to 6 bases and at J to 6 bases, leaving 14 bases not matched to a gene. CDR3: CASSAGVGRLGEQYF. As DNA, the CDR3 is TGTGCCAGCTCCGCGGGGGTCGGGAGGCTTGGCGAGCAGTACTTC.

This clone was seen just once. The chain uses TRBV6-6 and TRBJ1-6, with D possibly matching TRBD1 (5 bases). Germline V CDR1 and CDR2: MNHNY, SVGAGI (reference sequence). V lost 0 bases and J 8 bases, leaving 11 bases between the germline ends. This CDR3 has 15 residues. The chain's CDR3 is CASSYSRGGDSPLHF. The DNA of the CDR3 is TGTGCCAGCAGTTACTCGAGGGGTGGGGATTCACCCCTCCACTTT.

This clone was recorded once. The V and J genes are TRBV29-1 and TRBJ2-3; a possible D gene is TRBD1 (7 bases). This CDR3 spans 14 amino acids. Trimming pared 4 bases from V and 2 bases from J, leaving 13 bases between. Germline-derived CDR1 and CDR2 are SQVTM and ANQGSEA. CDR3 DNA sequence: TGCAGCGTTGGCGGGACAGAGGACACAGATACGCAGTATTTT. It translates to CSVGGTEDTDTQYF.

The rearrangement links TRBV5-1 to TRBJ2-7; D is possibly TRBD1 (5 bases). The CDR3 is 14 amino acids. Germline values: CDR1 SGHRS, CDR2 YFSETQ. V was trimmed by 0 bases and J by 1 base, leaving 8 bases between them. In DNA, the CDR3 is TGCGCCAGCAGCTTGGCCGACAGATCCTACGAGCAGTACTTC. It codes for CASSLADRSYEQYF.

The CDR3 spells CAIRGGQWNTEAFF. As DNA, the CDR3 is TGTGCCATCAGGGGGGGACAGTGGAACACTGAAGCTTTCTTT. The rearrangement links TRBV10-3 to TRBJ1-1; TRBD1 agrees at 7 bases. V shed 6 bases, J shed 1 base, and the junction held 5 bases outside the gene matches. The CDR3 length is 14 residues. Per germline, CDR1 ENHRY and CDR2 SYGVKD.

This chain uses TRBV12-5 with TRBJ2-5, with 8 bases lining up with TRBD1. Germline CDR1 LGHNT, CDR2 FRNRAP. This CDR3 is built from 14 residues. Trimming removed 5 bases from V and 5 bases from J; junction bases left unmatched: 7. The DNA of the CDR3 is TGTGCTAGTGGTCTAGGACAGGGAGTGGAGACCCAGTACTTC. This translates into CASGLGQGVETQYF.

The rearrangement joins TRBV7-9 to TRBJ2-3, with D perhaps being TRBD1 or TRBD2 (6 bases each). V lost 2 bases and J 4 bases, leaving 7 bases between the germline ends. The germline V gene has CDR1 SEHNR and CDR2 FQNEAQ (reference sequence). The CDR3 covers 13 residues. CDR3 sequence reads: CASSLRGPDTQYF. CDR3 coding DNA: TGTGCCAGCAGCTTACGGGGGCCAGATACGCAGTATTTT.

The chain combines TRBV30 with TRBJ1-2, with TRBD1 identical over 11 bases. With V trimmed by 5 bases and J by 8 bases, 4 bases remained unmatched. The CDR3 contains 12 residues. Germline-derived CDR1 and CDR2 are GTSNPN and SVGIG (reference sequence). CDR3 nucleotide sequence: TGTGCCTGGGGGACAGGGGGAAGGGGCTACACCTTC. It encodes CAWGTGGRGYTF.

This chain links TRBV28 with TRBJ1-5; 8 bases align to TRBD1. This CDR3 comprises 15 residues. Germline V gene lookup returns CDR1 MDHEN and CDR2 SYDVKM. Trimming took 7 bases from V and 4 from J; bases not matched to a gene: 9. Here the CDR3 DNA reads TGTGCCAGCACCCCAGGGGGCGCGGGTAATCAGCCCCAGCATTTT. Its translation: CASTPGGAGNQPQHF.

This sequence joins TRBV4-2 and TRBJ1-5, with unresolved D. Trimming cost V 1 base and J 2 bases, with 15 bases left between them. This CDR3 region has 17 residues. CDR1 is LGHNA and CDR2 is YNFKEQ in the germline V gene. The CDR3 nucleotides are TGTGCCAGCAGCCAAGCGGGAAAAGATTTTGGCAATCAGCCCCAGCATTTT. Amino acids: CASSQAGKDFGNQPQHF.

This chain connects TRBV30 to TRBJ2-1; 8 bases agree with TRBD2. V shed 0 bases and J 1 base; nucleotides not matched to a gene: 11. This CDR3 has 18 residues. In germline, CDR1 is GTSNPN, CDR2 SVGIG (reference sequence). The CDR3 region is CAWSVPPGLVRSYNEQFF. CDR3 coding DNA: TGTGCCTGGAGTGTACCCCCGGGACTAGTTAGGTCCTACAATGAGCAGTTCTTC.

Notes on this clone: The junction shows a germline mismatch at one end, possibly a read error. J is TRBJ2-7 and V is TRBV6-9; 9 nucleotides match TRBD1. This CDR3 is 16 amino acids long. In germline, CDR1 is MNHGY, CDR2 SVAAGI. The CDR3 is CVIQTQFGTGRGEQYF. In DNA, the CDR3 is TGCGTCATTCAAACCCAATTCGGGACAGGGCGAGGCGAGCAGTACTTC.